This TCR beta chain was sequenced in a study of shared clonotypes between healthy human individuals. Study-level information: Three CD4 naive, three CD4 memory, two CD8 naive and one CD8 memory plate were used per donor. Study-wide points: Researchers sampled only blood; tissue repertoires likely differ. Clonotypes that were shared across a handful of donors made up 4.5% to 5% of naive CD4 clonotypes.

Assay used: immunoSEQ multiplex PCR; TCRdb lists only in-frame clones, some missing. The sample lists approximately 940,000 clones; about 80% were seen once. Looked up from germline, CDR1 is SGHTA and CDR2 is FQGNSA. This CDR3 has 14 amino acids. V dropped 4 bases and J dropped 8 bases, with 17 bases sitting between them. Remarks on this clone: Its antigen is not identified.

The V call is TRBV7-2, the J call TRBJ1-2, with D unresolved. This TCR came from a young man in good health. Sequencing input: memory CD4+ T cells sorted from blood. This sample's subset: CD45RA-negative fraction. The chain's CDR3 is CASSSSGLSKGYTF. In nucleotides, the CDR3 is TGTGCCAGCAGCTCGAGCGGGCTCTCCAAAGGCTACACCTTC. Complete variable domain (other parts from reference TRBV7-2 and TRBJ1-2): GAGVSQSPSNKVTEKGKDVELRCDPISGHTALYWYRQSLGQGLEFLIYFQGNSAPDKSGLPSDRFSAERTGGSVSTLTIQRTQQEDSAVYLCASSSSGLSKGYTFGSGTRLTVV.